The 8 T cell receptor beta chains below were found in one sample sequenced in a study of shared clonotypes between healthy human individuals. Method: immunoSEQ multiplex PCR; TCRdb's copy keeps in-frame clones and lacks some. The repertoire has roughly 2.5 million clones, 90% to 95% of them found once; the top ten carry 0.13% to 0.15%. Source material: naive CD4+ T cells sorted from blood. Subset reported: CD45RA+ positively selected. Source of these receptors: a man between 18 and 29 years old in good health.

The chain uses TRBV7-9 and TRBJ2-3, with D uncertain. Germline V gene data show CDR1 as SEHNR and CDR2 as FQNEAQ (reference sequence). The V and J ends lost 5 bases and 2 bases respectively, with 20 bases between them. This CDR3 spans 17 amino acids. Here the CDR3 DNA reads TGTGCCAGCAGCCAAAGCCCCTACATCTTCAACACAGATACGCAGTATTTT. Amino acid sequence: CASSQSPYIFNTDTQYF.

About this clone: Additional DNA sequences in this sample encode the identical CDR3. The CDR3 here is CASSGTGNQPQHF. DNA for the CDR3: TGTGCCAGCAGCGGGACAGGCAATCAGCCCCAGCATTTT. The chain joins TRBV2 to TRBJ1-5; 7 bases agree with TRBD1. The CDR3 loop spans 13 amino acids. Germline V gene data show CDR1 as SNHLY and CDR2 as FYNNEI. V lost 6 bases, J lost 2 bases, and 1 base stayed unmatched.

V and J are TRBV11-2 and TRBJ2-7; D uncertain. This CDR3 is built from 15 residues. The germline V gene has CDR1 SGHAT and CDR2 FQNNGV. V lost 0 bases and J lost 8, with 17 bases in between. CDR3 protein: CASSLDTQRIYQQYF. The CDR3 DNA sequence: TGTGCCAGCAGCTTAGATACCCAACGTATTTATCAGCAGTACTTC.

This chain links TRBV7-9 with TRBJ1-2; 8 bases are shared with TRBD1. V lost 5 bases and J lost 6; bases outside the gene matches: 14. The CDR3 is 16 amino acids. Germline values: CDR1 SEHNR, CDR2 FQNEAQ (reference sequence). CDR3 protein: CASSQLTIGQGNGYTF. The CDR3 nucleotides are TGTGCCAGCAGCCAGCTTACAATCGGACAGGGAAATGGCTACACCTTC.

The chain couples TRBV28 to TRBJ1-1; TRBD1 might be the D (5 bases). This CDR3 region has 15 residues. The V and J ends lost 3 bases and 4 bases respectively, with 15 bases between them. Germline-derived CDR1 and CDR2 are MDHEN and SYDVKM. The CDR3 sequence is CASSFSGRAGTEAFF. The CDR3 DNA sequence: TGTGCCAGCAGTTTTTCGGGCAGGGCGGGCACTGAAGCTTTCTTT.

The chain recombines TRBV7-9 with TRBJ2-7, with D hard to call. The ends were cut back, 5 bases at V and 3 bases at J, with 23 bases in the middle. CDR3 length equals 17 residues. Germline V gene lookup returns CDR1 SEHNR and CDR2 FQNEAQ (reference sequence). CDR3: CASSPNRPRRESYEQYF. As DNA, the CDR3 is TGTGCCAGCAGCCCCAACCGGCCGAGGAGAGAAAGCTACGAGCAGTACTTC.

Details on this clone: Other nucleotide sequences from this sample produce the same CDR3. The chain is built from TRBV9 and TRBJ2-5; TRBD1 is a possible D gene (6 bases). Germline V gives CDR1 SGDLS, CDR2 YYNGEE. This CDR3 has 14 residues. Deletions cut 2 bases from V and 1 base from J, with 9 bases between. As DNA, the CDR3 is TGTGCCAGCAGCGTGGGGGCCTCCCAAGAGACCCAGTACTTC. Translating it yields CASSVGASQETQYF.

V usage is TRBV9 and J usage is TRBJ2-5; 10 nucleotides match TRBD2. V shed 4 bases and J 7 bases; nucleotides not matched to a gene: 7. CDR1 and CDR2 from the germline V gene are SGDLS and YYNGEE. The CDR3 is made up of 14 amino acids. The CDR3 nucleotides read TGTGCCAGCAGCAAAAGGACTAGCGGTACGACCCAGTACTTC. Amino acid sequence: CASSKRTSGTTQYF.